The 5 T cell receptor beta chains below were found in one sample sequenced in a study of control samples from healthy donors and cancer patients. The protocol was immunoSEQ multiplex PCR, while the TCRdb copy is restricted to in-frame clones and leaves out a portion. The profile covers 100,000 to 150,000 clones, with almost 95% appearing a single time and around 0.6% taken by the ten largest. Sequencing used PBMCs. The receptor set was obtained from a man at least 80 years old with head and neck cancer.

In its sample, this clone was seen once. V is TRBV9 and J is TRBJ1-5; D is undetermined. The length of the CDR3 is 13 residues. V lost 0 bases, J lost 5 bases, and 6 bases lay in between. Germline V gene sequence: CDR1 SGDLS, CDR2 YYNGEE. In nucleotides, the CDR3 is TGTGCCAGCAGCGTAGCTACGGATCAGCCCCAGCATTTT. Translation: CASSVATDQPQHF.

The chain is built from TRBV6-5 and TRBJ1-1; 11 bases match TRBD1. This CDR3 has 16 amino acids. The V and J ends lost 2 bases and 5 bases, in that order; junction bases with no gene match: 7. Germline CDR1 is MNHEY and CDR2 is SVGAGI. DNA for the CDR3: TGTGCCAGCAGTTACAAACGGACAGGGGGCAGGACTGAAGCTTTCTTT. Its protein is CASSYKRTGGRTEAFF.

The genes are TRBV4-1 and TRBJ2-1; no reliable D call. Germline values: CDR1 MGHRA, CDR2 YSYEKL. There are 15 residues in the CDR3. The V end lost 1 base, the J end lost 7 bases, and 14 bases lay between the germline ends. CDR3 nucleotides: TGCGCCAGCAGCCAAGGGCGGACGGCCACTAATGAGCAGTTCTTC. Residues: CASSQGRTATNEQFF.

This rearrangement joins TRBV7-2 to TRBJ2-1; 12 bases map to TRBD1. This CDR3 comprises 16 residues. Trimming at V came to 2 bases and at J to 5 bases, leaving 4 bases not matched to a gene. Per germline, CDR1 SGHTA and CDR2 FQGNSA. CDR3 DNA: TGTGCCAGCAGCTTATCGGGGACAGGGGGCCACAATGAGCAGTTCTTC. It translates to CASSLSGTGGHNEQFF.

This chain links TRBV3-1 (or the pseudogene TRBV3-2) with TRBJ2-3; D call uncertain. From germline, CDR1 is LGHDT and CDR2 YNNKEL (reference sequence). CDR3 length: 16 amino acids. Trimming cost V 1 base and J 0 bases, with 11 bases left between them. CDR3 loop: CASSQVALTSTDTQYF. The CDR3 DNA reads TGTGCCAGCAGCCAAGTGGCACTTACTAGCACAGATACGCAGTATTTT.